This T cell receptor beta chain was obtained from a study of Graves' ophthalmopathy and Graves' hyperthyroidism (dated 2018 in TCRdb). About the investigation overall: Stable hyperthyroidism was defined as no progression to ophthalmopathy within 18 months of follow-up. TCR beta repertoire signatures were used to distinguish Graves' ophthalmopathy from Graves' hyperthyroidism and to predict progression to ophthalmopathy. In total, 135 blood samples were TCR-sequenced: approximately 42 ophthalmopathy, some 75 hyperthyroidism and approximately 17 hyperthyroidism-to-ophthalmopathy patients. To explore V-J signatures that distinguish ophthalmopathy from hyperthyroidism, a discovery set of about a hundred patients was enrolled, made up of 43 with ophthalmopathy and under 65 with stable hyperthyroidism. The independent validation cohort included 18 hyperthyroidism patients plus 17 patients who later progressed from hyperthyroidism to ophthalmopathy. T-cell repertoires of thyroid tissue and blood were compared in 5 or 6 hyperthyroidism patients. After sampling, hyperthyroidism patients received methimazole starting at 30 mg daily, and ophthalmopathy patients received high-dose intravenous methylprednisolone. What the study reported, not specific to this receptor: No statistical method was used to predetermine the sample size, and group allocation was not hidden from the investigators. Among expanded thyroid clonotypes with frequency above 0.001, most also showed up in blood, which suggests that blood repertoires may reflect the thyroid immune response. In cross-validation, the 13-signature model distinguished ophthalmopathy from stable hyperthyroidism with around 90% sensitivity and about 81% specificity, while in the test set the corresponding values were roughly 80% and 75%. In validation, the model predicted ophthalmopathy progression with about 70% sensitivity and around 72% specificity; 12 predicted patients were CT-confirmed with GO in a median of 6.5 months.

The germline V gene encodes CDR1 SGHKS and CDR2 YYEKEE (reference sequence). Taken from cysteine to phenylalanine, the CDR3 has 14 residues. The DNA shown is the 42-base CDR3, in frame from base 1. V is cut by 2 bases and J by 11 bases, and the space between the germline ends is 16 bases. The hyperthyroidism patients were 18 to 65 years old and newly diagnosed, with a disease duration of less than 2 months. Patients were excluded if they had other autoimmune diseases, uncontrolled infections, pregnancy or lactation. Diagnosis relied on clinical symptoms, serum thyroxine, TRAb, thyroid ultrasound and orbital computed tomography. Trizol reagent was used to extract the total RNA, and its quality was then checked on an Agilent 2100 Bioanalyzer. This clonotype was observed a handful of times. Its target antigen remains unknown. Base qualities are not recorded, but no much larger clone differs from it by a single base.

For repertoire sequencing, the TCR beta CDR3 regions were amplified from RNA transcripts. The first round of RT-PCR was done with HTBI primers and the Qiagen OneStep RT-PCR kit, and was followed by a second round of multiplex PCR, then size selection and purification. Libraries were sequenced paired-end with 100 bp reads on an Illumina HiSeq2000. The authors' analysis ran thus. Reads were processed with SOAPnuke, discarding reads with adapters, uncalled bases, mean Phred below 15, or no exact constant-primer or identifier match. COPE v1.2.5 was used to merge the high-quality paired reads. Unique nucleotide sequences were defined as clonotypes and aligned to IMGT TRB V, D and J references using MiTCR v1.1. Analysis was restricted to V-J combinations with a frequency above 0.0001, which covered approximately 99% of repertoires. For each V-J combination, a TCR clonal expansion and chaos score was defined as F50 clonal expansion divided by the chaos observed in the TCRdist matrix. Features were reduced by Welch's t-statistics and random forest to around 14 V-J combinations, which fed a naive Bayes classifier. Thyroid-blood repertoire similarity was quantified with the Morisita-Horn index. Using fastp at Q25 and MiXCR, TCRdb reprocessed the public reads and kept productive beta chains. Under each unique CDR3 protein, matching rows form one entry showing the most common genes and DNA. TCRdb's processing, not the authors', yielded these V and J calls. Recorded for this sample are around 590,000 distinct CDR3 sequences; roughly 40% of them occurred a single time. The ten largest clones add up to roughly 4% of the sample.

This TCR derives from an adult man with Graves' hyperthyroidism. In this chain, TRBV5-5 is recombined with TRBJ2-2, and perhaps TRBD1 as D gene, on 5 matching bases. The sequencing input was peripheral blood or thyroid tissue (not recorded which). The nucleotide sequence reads TGTGCCAGCAGCTTCGCAGGGTGGGGAACCGAGCTGTTTTTT. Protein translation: CASSFAGWGTELFF.